This T cell receptor beta chain was sequenced in a study of OX40 agonist ivuxolimab in advanced cancers. Study overall: Participants could have had prior anti-PD-1, anti-PD-L1 or anti-CTLA-4 therapy, and less than 45% had some.

Data came from immunoSEQ multiplex PCR; TCRdb stores just in-frame clones and leaves some out. The sample lists 65,000 to 90,000 clones; just under 90% were seen once. This clone was counted once. Antigen: not known. Study findings and constraints: The study did not work out the antigen specificity of the expanded peripheral T cells.

The TCR comes from an adult with an advanced solid tumor such as melanoma, head and neck, liver or kidney cancer. Material: CD4+ or CD8+ T cells sorted from blood, obtained in a trial of the OX40 agonist ivuxolimab.

In DNA, the CDR3 is TGTGCCAGCAGTTTAGGGGGTAGCAATCAGCCCCAGCATTTT. It specifies CASSLGGSNQPQHF. The chain carries TRBV28 and TRBJ1-5; tentative D call: TRBD1 (5 bases). CDR3 size: 14 residues. The ends were cut back, 2 bases at V and 0 bases at J, with 5 bases in the middle. Germline V gives CDR1 MDHEN, CDR2 SYDVKM.